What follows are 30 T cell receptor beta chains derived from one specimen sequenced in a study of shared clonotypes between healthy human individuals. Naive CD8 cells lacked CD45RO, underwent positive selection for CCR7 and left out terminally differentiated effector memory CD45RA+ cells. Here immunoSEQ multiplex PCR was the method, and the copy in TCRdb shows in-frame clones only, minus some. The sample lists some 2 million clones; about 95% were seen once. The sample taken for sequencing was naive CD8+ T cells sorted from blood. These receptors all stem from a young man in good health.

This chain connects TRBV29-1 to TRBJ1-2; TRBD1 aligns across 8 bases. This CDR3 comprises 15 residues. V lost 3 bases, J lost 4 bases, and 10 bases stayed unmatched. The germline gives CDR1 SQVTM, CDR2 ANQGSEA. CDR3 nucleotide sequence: TGCAGCGTTGATCCAAGGACAGGGTCGGGCTATGGCTACACCTTC. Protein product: CSVDPRTGSGYGYTF.

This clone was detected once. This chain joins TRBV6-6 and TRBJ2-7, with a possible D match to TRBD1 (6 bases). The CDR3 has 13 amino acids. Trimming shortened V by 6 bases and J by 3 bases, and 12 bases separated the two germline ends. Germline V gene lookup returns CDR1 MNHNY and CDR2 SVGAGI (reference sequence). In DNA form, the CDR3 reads TGTGCCAGCAGCGGCCGGGACAACTACGAGCAGTACTTC. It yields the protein CASSGRDNYEQYF.

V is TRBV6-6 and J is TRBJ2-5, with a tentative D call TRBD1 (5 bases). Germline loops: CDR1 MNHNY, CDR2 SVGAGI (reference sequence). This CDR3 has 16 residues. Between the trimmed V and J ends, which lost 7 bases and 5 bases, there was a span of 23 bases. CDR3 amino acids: CASTDQGVPAGETQYF. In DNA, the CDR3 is TGTGCCAGCACTGACCAAGGGGTCCCCGCCGGGGAGACCCAGTACTTC.

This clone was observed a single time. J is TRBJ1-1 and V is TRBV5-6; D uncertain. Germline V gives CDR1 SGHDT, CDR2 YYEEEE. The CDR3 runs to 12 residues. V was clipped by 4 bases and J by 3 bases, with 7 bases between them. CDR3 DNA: TGTGCCAGCAGCCACGGGGACACTGAAGCTTTCTTT. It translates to CASSHGDTEAFF.

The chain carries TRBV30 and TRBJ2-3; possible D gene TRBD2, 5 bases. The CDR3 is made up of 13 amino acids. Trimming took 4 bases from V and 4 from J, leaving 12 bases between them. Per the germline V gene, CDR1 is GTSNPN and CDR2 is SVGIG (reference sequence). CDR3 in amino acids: CAWTRTAADTQYF. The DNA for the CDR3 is TGTGCCTGGACCCGGACTGCCGCAGATACGCAGTATTTT.

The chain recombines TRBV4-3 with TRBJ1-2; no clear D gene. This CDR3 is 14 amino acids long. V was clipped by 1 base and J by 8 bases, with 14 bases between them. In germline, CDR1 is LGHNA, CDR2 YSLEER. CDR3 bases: TGCGCCAGCAGCCAAGCTAGGGCCCTTGAAGGCTACACCTTC. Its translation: CASSQARALEGYTF.

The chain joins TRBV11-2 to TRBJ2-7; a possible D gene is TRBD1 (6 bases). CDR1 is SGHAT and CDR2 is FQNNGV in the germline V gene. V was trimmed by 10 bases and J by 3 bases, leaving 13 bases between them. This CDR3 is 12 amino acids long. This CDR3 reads CAILTGHYEQYF. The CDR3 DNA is TGTGCCATCCTTACAGGGCACTACGAGCAGTACTTC.

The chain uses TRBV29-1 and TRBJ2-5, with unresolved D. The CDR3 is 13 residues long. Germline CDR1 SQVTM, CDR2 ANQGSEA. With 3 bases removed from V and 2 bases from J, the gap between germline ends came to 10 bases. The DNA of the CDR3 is TGCAGCGTTGAGTTGATGGGTCAAGAGACCCAGTACTTC. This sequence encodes CSVELMGQETQYF.

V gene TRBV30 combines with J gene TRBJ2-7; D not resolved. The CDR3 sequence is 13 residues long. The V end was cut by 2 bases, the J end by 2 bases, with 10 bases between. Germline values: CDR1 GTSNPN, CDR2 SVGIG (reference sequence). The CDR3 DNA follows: TGTGCCTGGAGTTACGATAACCCCTACGAGCAGTACTTC. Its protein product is CAWSYDNPYEQYF.

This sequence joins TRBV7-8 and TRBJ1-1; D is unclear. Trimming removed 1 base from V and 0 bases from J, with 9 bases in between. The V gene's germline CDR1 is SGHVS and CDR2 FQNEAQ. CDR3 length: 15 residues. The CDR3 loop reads CASSLDGYLNTEAFF. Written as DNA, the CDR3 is TGTGCCAGCAGCTTAGACGGATACTTGAACACTGAAGCTTTCTTT.

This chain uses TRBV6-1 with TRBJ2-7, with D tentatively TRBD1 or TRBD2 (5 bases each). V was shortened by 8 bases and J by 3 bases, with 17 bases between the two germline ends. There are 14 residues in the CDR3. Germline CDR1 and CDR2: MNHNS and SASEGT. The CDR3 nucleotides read TGTGCCAGCCCGGGGACCAACCTTAACTACGAGCAGTACTTC. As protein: CASPGTNLNYEQYF.

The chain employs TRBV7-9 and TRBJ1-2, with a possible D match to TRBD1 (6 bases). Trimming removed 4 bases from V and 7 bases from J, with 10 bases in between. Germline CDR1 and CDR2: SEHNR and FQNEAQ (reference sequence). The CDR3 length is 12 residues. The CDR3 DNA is TGTGCCAGCAGCTCGAACAGGGCTGGCTACACCTTC. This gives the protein CASSSNRAGYTF. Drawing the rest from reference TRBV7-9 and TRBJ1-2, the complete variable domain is DTGVSQNPRHKITKRGQNVTFRCDPISEHNRLYWYRQTLGQGPEFLTYFQNEAQLEKSRLLSDRFSAERPKGSFSTLEIQRTEQGDSAMYLCASSSNRAGYTFGSGTRLTVV.

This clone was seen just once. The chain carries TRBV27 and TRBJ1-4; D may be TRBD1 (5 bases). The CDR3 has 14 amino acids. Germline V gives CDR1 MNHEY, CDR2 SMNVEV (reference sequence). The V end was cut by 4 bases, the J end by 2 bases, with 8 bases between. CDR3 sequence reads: CASSSGQTNEKLFF. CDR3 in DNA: TGTGCCAGCAGTTCGGGGCAGACTAATGAAAAACTGTTTTTT.

This CDR3 is CASSLDVRGTEAFF. The CDR3, as DNA: TGCGCCAGCAGCTTGGACGTTAGGGGGACTGAAGCTTTCTTT. The chain joins TRBV5-1 to TRBJ1-1; D is possibly TRBD1 (6 bases). The CDR3 covers 14 residues. V was cut by 0 bases and J by 5 bases, with 11 bases left in between. CDR1 and CDR2 (germline): SGHRS, YFSETQ.

The DNA of the CDR3 is TGTGCCAGCAGCTCACTAGCGGGGGGGCCGGGGACCCAGTACTTC. It translates to CASSSLAGGPGTQYF. The chain has TRBV7-9 and TRBJ2-5; 13 bases match TRBD2. Germline lookup yields CDR1 SEHNR and CDR2 FQNEAQ (reference sequence). Trimming at V came to 4 bases and at J to 7 bases, leaving 6 bases not matched to a gene. The CDR3 has 15 amino acids.

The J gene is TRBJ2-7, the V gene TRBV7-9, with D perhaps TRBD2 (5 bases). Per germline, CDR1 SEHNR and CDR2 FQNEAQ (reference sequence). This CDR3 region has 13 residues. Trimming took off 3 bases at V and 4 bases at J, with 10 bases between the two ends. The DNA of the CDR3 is TGTGCCAGCAGCTTCCAGGACTGGTACGAGCAGTACTTC. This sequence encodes CASSFQDWYEQYF.

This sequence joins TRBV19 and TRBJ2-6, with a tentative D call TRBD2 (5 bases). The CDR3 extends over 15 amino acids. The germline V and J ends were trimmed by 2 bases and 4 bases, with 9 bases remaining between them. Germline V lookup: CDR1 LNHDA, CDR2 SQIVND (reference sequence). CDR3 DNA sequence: TGTGCCAGTAGTATAAGAGGGTCCGGGGCCAACGTCCTGACTTTC. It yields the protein CASSIRGSGANVLTF.

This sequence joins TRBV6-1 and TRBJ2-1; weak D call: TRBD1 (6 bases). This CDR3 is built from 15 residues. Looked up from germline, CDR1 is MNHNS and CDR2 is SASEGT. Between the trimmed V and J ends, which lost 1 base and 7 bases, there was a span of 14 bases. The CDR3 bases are TGTGCCAGCAGTGAAGATTTAGGGGGTAGGAATGAGCAGTTCTTC. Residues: CASSEDLGGRNEQFF.

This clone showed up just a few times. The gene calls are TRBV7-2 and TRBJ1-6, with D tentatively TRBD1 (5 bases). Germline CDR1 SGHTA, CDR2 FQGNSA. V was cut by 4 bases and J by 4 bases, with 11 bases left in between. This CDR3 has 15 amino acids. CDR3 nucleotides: TGTGCCAGCAGCTGGGACGGGTTTTATAATTCACCCCTCCACTTT. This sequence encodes CASSWDGFYNSPLHF. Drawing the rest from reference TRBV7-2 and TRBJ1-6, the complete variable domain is GAGVSQSPSNKVTEKGKDVELRCDPISGHTALYWYRQSLGQGLEFLIYFQGNSAPDKSGLPSDRFSAERTGGSVSTLTIQRTQQEDSAVYLCASSWDGFYNSPLHFGNGTRLTVT.

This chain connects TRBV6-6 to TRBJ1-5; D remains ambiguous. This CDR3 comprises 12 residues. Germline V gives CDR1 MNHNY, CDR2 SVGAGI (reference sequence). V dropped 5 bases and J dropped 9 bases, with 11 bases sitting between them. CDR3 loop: CASSPTELPQHF. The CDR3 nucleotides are TGTGCCAGCAGTCCCACGGAGCTGCCCCAGCATTTT.

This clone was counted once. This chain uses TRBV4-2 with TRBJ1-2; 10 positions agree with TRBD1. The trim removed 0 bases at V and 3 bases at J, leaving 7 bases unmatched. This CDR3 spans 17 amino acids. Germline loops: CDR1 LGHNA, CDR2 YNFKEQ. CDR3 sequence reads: CASSQDGETGGDYGYTF. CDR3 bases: TGTGCCAGCAGCCAAGATGGAGAGACAGGGGGCGACTATGGCTACACCTTC.

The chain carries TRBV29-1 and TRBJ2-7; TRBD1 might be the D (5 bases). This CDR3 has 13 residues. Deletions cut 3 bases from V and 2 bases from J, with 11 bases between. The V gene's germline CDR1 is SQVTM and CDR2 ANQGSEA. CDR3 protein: CSVEGDSTYEQYF. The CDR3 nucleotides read TGCAGCGTTGAGGGTGACAGTACCTACGAGCAGTACTTC.

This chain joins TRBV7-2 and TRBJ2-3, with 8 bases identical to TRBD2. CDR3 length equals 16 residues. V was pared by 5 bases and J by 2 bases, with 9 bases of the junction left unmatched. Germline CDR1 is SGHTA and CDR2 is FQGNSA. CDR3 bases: TGTGCCAGCAGCCCCCGGGGGGGGGCTCTCACAGATACGCAGTATTTT. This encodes CASSPRGGALTDTQYF.

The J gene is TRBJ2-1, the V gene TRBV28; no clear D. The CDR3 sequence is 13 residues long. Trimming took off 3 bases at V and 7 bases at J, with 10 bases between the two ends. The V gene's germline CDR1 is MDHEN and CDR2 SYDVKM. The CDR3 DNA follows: TGTGCCAGCAGTTTTTCGGGCGGAAATGAGCAGTTCTTC. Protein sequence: CASSFSGGNEQFF.

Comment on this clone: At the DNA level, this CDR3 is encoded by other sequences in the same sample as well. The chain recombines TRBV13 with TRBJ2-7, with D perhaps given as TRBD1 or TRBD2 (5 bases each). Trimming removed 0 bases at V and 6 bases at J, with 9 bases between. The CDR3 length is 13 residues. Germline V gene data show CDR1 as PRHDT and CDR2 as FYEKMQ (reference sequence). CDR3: CASSLGGPGEQYF. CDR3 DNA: TGTGCCAGCAGCTTAGGGGGACCAGGCGAGCAGTACTTC. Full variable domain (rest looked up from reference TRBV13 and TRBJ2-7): AAGVIQSPRHLIKEKRETATLKCYPIPRHDTVYWYQQGPGQDPQFLISFYEKMQSDKGSIPDRFSAQQFSDYHSELNMSSLELGDSALYFCASSLGGPGEQYFGPGTRLTVT.

CDR3 nucleotides: TGTGCCAGCAGCTTGGGTCTAGCTGGCAATGAGCAGTTCTTC. This sequence encodes CASSLGLAGNEQFF. The chain uses TRBV5-6 and TRBJ2-1; possible D gene TRBD2, 5 bases. The germline V gene has CDR1 SGHDT and CDR2 YYEEEE. Trimming left V 0 bases short and J 6 bases short, with 10 bases between. CDR3 length: 14 residues.

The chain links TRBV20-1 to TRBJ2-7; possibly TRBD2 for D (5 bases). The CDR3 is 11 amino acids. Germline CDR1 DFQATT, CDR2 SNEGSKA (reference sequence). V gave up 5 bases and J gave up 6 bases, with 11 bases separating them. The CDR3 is CSAPLAGEQYF. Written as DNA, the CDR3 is TGCAGTGCTCCCCTAGCTGGCGAGCAGTACTTC.

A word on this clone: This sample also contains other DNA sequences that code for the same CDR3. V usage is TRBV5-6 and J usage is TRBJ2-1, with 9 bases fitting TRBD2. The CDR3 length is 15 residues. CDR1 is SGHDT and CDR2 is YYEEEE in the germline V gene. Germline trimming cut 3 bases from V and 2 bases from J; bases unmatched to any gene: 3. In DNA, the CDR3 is TGTGCCAGCAGCTCCCTAGCGGGGACCTACAATGAGCAGTTCTTC. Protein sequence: CASSSLAGTYNEQFF.

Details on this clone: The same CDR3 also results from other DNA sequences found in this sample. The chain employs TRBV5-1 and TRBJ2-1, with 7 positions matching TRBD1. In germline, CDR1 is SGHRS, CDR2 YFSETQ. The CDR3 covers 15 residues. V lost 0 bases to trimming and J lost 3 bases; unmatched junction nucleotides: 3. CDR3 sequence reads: CASSLAGGDYNEQFF. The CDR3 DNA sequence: TGCGCCAGCAGCTTGGCAGGGGGAGACTACAATGAGCAGTTCTTC.

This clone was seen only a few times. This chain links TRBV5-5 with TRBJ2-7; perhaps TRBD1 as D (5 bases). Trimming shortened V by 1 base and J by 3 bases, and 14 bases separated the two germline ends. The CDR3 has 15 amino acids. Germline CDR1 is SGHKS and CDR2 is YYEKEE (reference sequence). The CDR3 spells CASSLHQGWGYEQYF. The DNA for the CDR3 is TGTGCCAGCAGCTTGCATCAGGGATGGGGCTACGAGCAGTACTTC.